The clone carrying this TCR beta chain was recorded a few times. Its target is not known. Unique molecular identifiers featured in each of the TCR beta cDNA libraries. The source material, about 0.9 to 10 million T cells, gave rise to about 460,000 cDNA molecules. TCRdb independently ran MiXCR on the PCR reads; one entry per CDR3 protein. The sample lists approximately 730,000 distinct CDR3 sequences, 35% to 55% occurring once. The sample comes from a study of post-analysis software for immune sequencing data. General study points: Strong co-clustering by F measure was seen for same-batch samples.

The sequence was obtained from a girl under 18 with multiple sclerosis. Source material: blood.

CDR3 amino acids: CATSDPDRVGETQYF. CDR3 DNA sequence: TGTGCCACCAGTGATCCGGACAGGGTCGGGGAGACCCAGTACTTC. The V gene is TRBV24-1, the J gene TRBJ2-5; 8 bases line up with TRBD1. V shed 3 bases and J 5 bases; nucleotides not matched to a gene: 7. Germline values: CDR1 KGHDR, CDR2 SFDVKD. The CDR3 sequence is 15 residues long.